A single sample is the source of the 21 T cell receptor beta chains below, sequenced in a study of CD8 T cells in Susac syndrome. cDNA came from around 0.5 to 1 ug RNA primed by random hexamers. TCRdb ran MiXCR on the immunoSEQ multiplex PCR reads and lists one entry per CDR3 protein. The data contain 200,000 to 250,000 distinct CDR3 sequences, about 95% of them singletons. The sample consisted of CD4+ T cells from PBMCs. The receptors were sampled from a human donor with Susac syndrome.

This clonotype was observed a few times. The chain couples TRBV5-1 to TRBJ1-2, with D possibly TRBD1 on 5 matching bases. V was cut by 5 bases and J by 2 bases, with 13 bases left in between. The CDR3 spans 14 residues. Germline CDR1 is SGHRS and CDR2 is YFSETQ. CDR3 amino acids: CASSLTGGNYGYTF. The CDR3 nucleotides are TGCGCCAGCAGTCTTACGGGGGGAAACTATGGCTACACCTTC.

V is TRBV30 and J is TRBJ1-1; D gene ambiguous. The CDR3 extends over 15 amino acids. V lost 0 bases to trimming and J lost 1 base, with 12 bases between them. Germline values: CDR1 GTSNPN, CDR2 SVGIG (reference sequence). CDR3 region: CAWSVLLTPNTEAFF. The DNA for the CDR3 is TGTGCCTGGAGTGTACTTTTGACACCGAACACTGAAGCTTTCTTT.

The V call is TRBV7-2, the J call TRBJ2-3, with 8 bases that match TRBD2. With 1 base clipped from V and 6 bases from J, the junction kept 12 bases outside the gene matches. This CDR3 is 17 amino acids long. In germline, CDR1 is SGHTA, CDR2 FQGNSA. The DNA of the CDR3 is TGTGCCAGCAGCTTAGGGTTTGACGGGGGGGCCCCCGATACGCAGTATTTT. Its translation: CASSLGFDGGAPDTQYF.

The chain links TRBV20-1 to TRBJ1-6, with 9 bases fitting TRBD1. Per the germline V gene, CDR1 is DFQATT and CDR2 is SNEGSKA (reference sequence). This CDR3 region has 14 residues. Trimming took 1 base from V and 7 from J; bases not matched to a gene: 2. CDR3 in amino acids: CSARATGGNSPLHF. For the CDR3, the DNA is TGCAGTGCTAGAGCGACAGGGGGAAATTCACCCCTCCACTTT.

J is TRBJ2-6 and V is TRBV30; D perhaps matches TRBD1 (5 bases). Germline V gene sequence: CDR1 GTSNPN, CDR2 SVGIG (reference sequence). This CDR3 comprises 15 residues. V was cut by 2 bases and J by 2 bases, with 10 bases left in between. The CDR3 is CAWSTGSAGANVLTF. The CDR3 DNA sequence: TGTGCCTGGAGTACAGGATCTGCTGGGGCCAACGTCCTGACTTTC.

The chain carries TRBV24-1 and TRBJ2-1, with D unclear. CDR3 size: 14 residues. V was pared by 6 bases and J by 2 bases, with 10 bases between. The germline V gene has CDR1 KGHDR and CDR2 SFDVKD. In DNA, the CDR3 is TGTGCCACCAGTCCCCACGGGCCCTACAATGAGCAGTTCTTC. This sequence encodes CATSPHGPYNEQFF.

The V gene is TRBV5-6, the J gene TRBJ2-1; maybe TRBD1 (6 bases). The CDR3 totals 17 residues. Trimming pared 4 bases from V and 0 bases from J, leaving 17 bases between. Germline values: CDR1 SGHDT, CDR2 YYEEEE. The DNA of the CDR3 is TGTGCCAGCAGCCCGGAGGCGGCGGACAGCTCCTACAATGAGCAGTTCTTC. Translation: CASSPEAADSSYNEQFF. The full variable domain, in which reference TRBV5-6 and TRBJ2-1 provide the parts outside the CDR3, is DAGVTQSPTHLIKTRGQQVTLRCSPKSGHDTVSWYQQALGQGPQFIFQYYEEEERQRGNFPDRFSGHQFPNYSSELNVNALLLGDSALYLCASSPEAADSSYNEQFFGPGTRLTVL.

This clonotype was observed once. This chain links TRBV7-3 with TRBJ2-7; the D gene is possibly TRBD1 (5 bases). Trimming took 6 bases from V and 5 from J, leaving 17 bases between them. The CDR3 spans 14 residues. Germline V gene sequence: CDR1 SGHTA, CDR2 FQGTGA. The CDR3 region has the DNA TGTGCCAGCAGTCAGCAGGGTCGTGGCGACGAGCAGTACTTC. The encoded protein is CASSQQGRGDEQYF. The full variable domain, in which reference TRBV7-3 and TRBJ2-7 provide the parts outside the CDR3, is GAGVSQTPSNKVTEKGKYVELRCDPISGHTALYWYRQSLGQGPEFLIYFQGTGAADDSGLPNDRFFAVRPEGSVSTLKIQRTERGDSAVYLCASSQQGRGDEQYFGPGTRLTVT.

The V call is TRBV6-6, the J call TRBJ2-3, with D possibly TRBD2 on 6 matching bases. There are 16 residues in the CDR3. V dropped 7 bases and J dropped 0 bases, with 17 bases sitting between them. Germline loops: CDR1 MNHNY, CDR2 SVGAGI (reference sequence). The CDR3 nucleotides read TGTGCCAGCAATCCCAGGGCGGGGACTAGCACAGATACGCAGTATTTT. It specifies CASNPRAGTSTDTQYF.

The chain employs TRBV28 and TRBJ1-2; 7 positions agree with TRBD1. V was clipped by 6 bases and J by 4 bases; unmatched bases: 11. The CDR3 is 15 amino acids. The germline gives CDR1 MDHEN, CDR2 SYDVKM. CDR3 in DNA: TGTGCCAGCAGCCCCCCAGACAGGGCGTTCTATGGCTACACCTTC. This encodes CASSPPDRAFYGYTF.

V and J are TRBV7-8 and TRBJ2-6; D perhaps matches TRBD2 (5 bases). CDR3 length: 14 amino acids. The V end was cut by 5 bases, the J end by 4 bases, with 9 bases between. Germline V gene data show CDR1 as SGHVS and CDR2 as FQNEAQ. The CDR3 coding sequence is TGTGCCAGCAGCCGTTCGGGGGGGGCCAACGTCCTGACTTTC. Translation gives CASSRSGGANVLTF.

V and J are TRBV19 and TRBJ1-6; TRBD1 matches 9 bases. The CDR3 is 13 residues long. The germline gives CDR1 LNHDA, CDR2 SQIVND (reference sequence). Losses at the gene ends were 9 bases for V and 9 bases for J; bases not matched to a gene: 6. The CDR3 DNA follows: TGTGCCAGCCGGACAGGGGCGACTTCACCCCTCCACTTT. As protein: CASRTGATSPLHF.

This chain connects TRBV4-1 to TRBJ1-6, with 8 bases fitting TRBD1. Germline loops: CDR1 MGHRA, CDR2 YSYEKL. CDR3 length equals 17 residues. Trimming took 0 bases from V and 8 from J; bases not matched to a gene: 9. The CDR3 region is CASSQDPRTGRHSPLHF. Written as DNA, the CDR3 is TGCGCCAGCAGCCAAGACCCTCGGACAGGGAGGCATTCACCCCTCCACTTT.

This chain connects TRBV3-1 to TRBJ1-1; 8 bases align to TRBD1. Germline values: CDR1 LGHDT, CDR2 YNNKEL (reference sequence). The CDR3 spans 13 residues. The junction had 5 bases not matched to a gene; V was cut back by 4 bases and J by 7 bases. The CDR3 nucleotides read TGTGCCAGCAGCCCCACCGGACAGGGTGAAGCTTTCTTT. It codes for CASSPTGQGEAFF.

The genes are TRBV1 and TRBJ1-1. TRBV1 is a pseudogene locus. This CDR3 is built from 15 residues. CDR3 coding DNA: TGCACCAGCAGCCAAGATACTGGCAGCAACACTGAAGCTTTCTTT. Translation gives CTSSQDTGSNTEAFF.

The J gene is TRBJ2-2, the V gene TRBV29-1; 9 bases agree with TRBD2. The J segment lost 4 bases and the V segment lost 6 bases, leaving 6 bases of the junction unmatched. This CDR3 contains 14 residues. Germline CDR1 SQVTM, CDR2 ANQGSEA. CDR3 amino acids: CSVLAGDPTGELFF. The CDR3 coding sequence is TGCAGCGTGTTAGCGGGGGACCCCACCGGGGAGCTGTTTTTT.

The gene calls are TRBV6-2 or TRBV6-3 and TRBJ2-1; D gene unclear. The germline V gene has CDR1 MNHEY and CDR2 SVGEGT. CDR3 length: 13 residues. The V end was cut by 7 bases, the J end by 2 bases, with 9 bases between. The CDR3 coding sequence is TGTGCCAGCACCTCTGTTACCTACAATGAGCAGTTCTTC. It yields the protein CASTSVTYNEQFF.

The chain joins TRBV12-3 or TRBV12-4 to TRBJ1-5; weak D call: TRBD1 (5 bases). V lost 6 bases, J lost 8 bases, and 26 bases lay in between. The CDR3 is made up of 17 amino acids. CDR3 nucleotides: TGTGCCAGCAGCCTCCCCGGCGGGACCGCGCGGGGGAAGCCCCAGCATTTT. Protein: CASSLPGGTARGKPQHF.

The chain is built from TRBV4-3 and TRBJ1-5, with 7 bases matching TRBD1. Germline V gene data show CDR1 as LGHNA and CDR2 as YSLEER. Unmatched junction bases numbered 12, after V lost 3 bases and J lost 1 base. The CDR3 covers 18 residues. CDR3 region: CASSHSFGQAASNQPQHF. The CDR3 DNA reads as TGCGCCAGCAGCCACTCATTCGGACAGGCCGCCAGCAATCAGCCCCAGCATTTT.

This chain uses TRBV5-1 with TRBJ2-7; no firm D call. Trimming shortened V by 0 bases and J by 3 bases, and 10 bases separated the two germline ends. Per the germline V gene, CDR1 is SGHRS and CDR2 is YFSETQ. The CDR3 contains 14 residues. CDR3 loop: CASSLANPSYEQYF. The CDR3 region has the DNA TGCGCCAGCAGCTTGGCCAATCCGAGCTACGAGCAGTACTTC.

The J gene is TRBJ2-4, the V gene TRBV27, with D possibly TRBD1 on 6 matching bases. In germline, CDR1 is MNHEY, CDR2 SMNVEV (reference sequence). With 0 bases removed from V and 10 bases from J, the gap between germline ends came to 16 bases. The CDR3 is made up of 15 amino acids. The CDR3 sequence: CASSLSIPGARIQYF. CDR3 DNA: TGTGCCAGCAGTTTATCGATCCCAGGGGCACGGATTCAGTACTTC.